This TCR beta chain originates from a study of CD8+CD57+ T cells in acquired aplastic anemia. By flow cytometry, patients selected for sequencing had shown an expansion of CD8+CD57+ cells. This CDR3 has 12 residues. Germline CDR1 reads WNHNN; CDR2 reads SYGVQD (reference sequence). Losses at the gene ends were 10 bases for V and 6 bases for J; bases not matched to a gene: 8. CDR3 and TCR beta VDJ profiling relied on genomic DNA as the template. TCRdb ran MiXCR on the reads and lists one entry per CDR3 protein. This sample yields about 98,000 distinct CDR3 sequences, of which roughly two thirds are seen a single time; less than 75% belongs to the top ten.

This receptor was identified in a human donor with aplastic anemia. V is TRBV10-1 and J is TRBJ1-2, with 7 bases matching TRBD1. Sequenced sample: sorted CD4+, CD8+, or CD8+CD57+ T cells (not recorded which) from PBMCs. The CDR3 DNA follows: TGCGCCAACCCGCGGAGGGGGCATGGCTACACCTTC. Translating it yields CANPRRGHGYTF.